A single sample is the source of the 23 T cell receptor beta chains below, sequenced in a study of blood T cells in healthy people across ages. For the second PCR, which ran for roughly 7 to 11 cycles, a sample-barcoded 5' primer and a J-beta primer mix were used. One entry per CDR3 protein, called by TCRdb with MiXCR from the 5' RACE reads. Found here are around 990,000 distinct CDR3 sequences, 20% to 25% of them singletons; the top ten hold 0.75%. The sample also formed part of further work on T cells of mothers and their children.

Sequences were obtained from blood. The origin of the receptors is a girl aged 2 to 9 in good health.

The V call is TRBV12-3 or TRBV12-4, the J call TRBJ1-5, with a tentative D call TRBD1 (5 bases). This CDR3 spans 13 amino acids. V lost 6 bases, J lost 7 bases, and 13 bases lay in between. The CDR3 DNA follows: TGTGCCAGCAGCCTTGCCAGGGAACAGCCCCAGCATTTT. It codes for CASSLAREQPQHF.

This clonotype was observed once. The chain carries TRBV7-2 and TRBJ2-7, with TRBD2 identical over 8 bases. The trim removed 5 bases at V and 1 base at J, leaving 10 bases unmatched. This CDR3 has 16 residues. Germline-derived CDR1 and CDR2 are SGHTA and FQGNSA. The CDR3 spells CASSPQRGTLSYEQYF. In nucleotides, the CDR3 is TGTGCCAGCAGCCCTCAGCGGGGGACCTTATCCTACGAGCAGTACTTC.

This chain uses TRBV29-1 with TRBJ2-1, with 9 bases matching TRBD1. In germline, CDR1 is SQVTM, CDR2 ANQGSEA. CDR3 size: 14 residues. J gave up 7 bases and V 2 bases, and 6 bases lay outside the gene matches. CDR3 protein: CSVENRGRRNEQFF. CDR3 sequence (DNA): TGCAGCGTTGAAAACAGGGGGCGAAGAAATGAGCAGTTCTTC.

In its sample, this clonotype was seen a few times. This chain joins TRBV20-1 and TRBJ2-1, with TRBD2 matching over 8 bases. The closer fit of TRBJ2-7 to the DNA end suggests the J call may be wrong. The germline V gene has CDR1 DFQATT and CDR2 SNEGSKA (reference sequence). The CDR3 is 13 amino acids. This CDR3 is CSASPGLVDQQYF. In nucleotides, the CDR3 is TGCAGTGCTAGTCCGGGACTAGTGGATCAGCAGTACTTC.

This clonotype has only a few counts. V is TRBV15 and J is TRBJ2-7; TRBD2 might be the D (6 bases). CDR3 length: 14 amino acids. Per germline, CDR1 LNHNV and CDR2 YYDKDF (reference sequence). Trimming removed 5 bases from V and 3 bases from J, with 14 bases in between. CDR3 sequence: CATSARRDGYEQYF. The CDR3 DNA reads TGTGCCACCAGCGCTCGGAGGGATGGCTACGAGCAGTACTTC.

The table lists this clonotype with a few counts. The chain has TRBV20-1 and TRBJ2-1, with TRBD2 identical over 9 bases. Unmatched junction bases numbered 4, after V lost 2 bases and J lost 5 bases. There are 14 residues in the CDR3. Germline V gene lookup returns CDR1 DFQATT and CDR2 SNEGSKA (reference sequence). The chain's CDR3 is CSARLAGTHNEQFF. In DNA, the CDR3 is TGCAGTGCTAGACTAGCGGGAACCCACAATGAGCAGTTCTTC.

Only a few counts were recorded for this clonotype. V is TRBV7-9 and J is TRBJ2-3, with 9 bases that match TRBD2. Trimming took 5 bases from V and 2 from J; bases not matched to a gene: 17. CDR1 is SEHNR and CDR2 is FQNEAQ in the germline V gene (reference sequence). CDR3 length equals 19 residues. The CDR3 nucleotides read TGTGCCAGCAGCGTCCTTCGGGAGCGGGAGGCCCTCCTCACAGATACGCAGTATTTT. Amino acids: CASSVLREREALLTDTQYF.

This clonotype was recorded a few times. V and J are TRBV6-6 and TRBJ2-7, with a weak D call TRBD2 (5 bases). The V end was cut by 0 bases, the J end by 2 bases, with 14 bases between. CDR1 is MNHNY, CDR2 SVGAGI, per germline (reference sequence). This CDR3 has 16 residues. The CDR3 nucleotides are TGTGCCAGCAGTTACTCGGGAGCGGAGATGCCCTACGAGCAGTACTTC. It codes for CASSYSGAEMPYEQYF.

The rearrangement uses TRBV6-5 and TRBJ2-5; TRBD1 aligns across 7 bases. Gene TRBJ2-7 matches the end of the DNA better, so the J call may be wrong. Germline assignment: CDR1 MNHEY and CDR2 SVGAGI. The CDR3 runs 15 residues. CDR3 sequence (DNA): TGTGCCAGCAGCTACCTACCCGACAGGGCTGTCGAGCAGTACTTC. This translates into CASSYLPDRAVEQYF.

This clonotype occurred a few times. The V call is TRBV25-1, the J call TRBJ2-4, with D perhaps being TRBD1 or TRBD2 (7 bases each). Germline V gives CDR1 MGHDK, CDR2 SYGVNS. Between the trimmed V and J ends, which lost 2 bases and 8 bases, there was a span of 16 bases. CDR3 size: 15 residues. The CDR3 here is CASSEGPGGVDIQYF. The CDR3 DNA reads TGTGCCAGCAGTGAAGGTCCAGGGGGGGTCGACATTCAGTACTTC.

The rearrangement uses TRBV10-3 and TRBJ2-3, with unresolved D. Germline V gene data show CDR1 as ENHRY and CDR2 as SYGVKD. The CDR3 has 13 residues. The germline V and J ends were trimmed by 0 bases and 4 bases, with 5 bases remaining between them. The CDR3 DNA sequence: TGTGCCATCAGTGAGTCCGATCCAGATACGCAGTATTTT. As protein: CAISESDPDTQYF.

This clonotype was picked up a small number of times. DNA for the CDR3: TGTGCCAGCAGCACCACACTAGCTTCCTCCTACAATGAGCAGTTCTTC. Amino acids: CASSTTLASSYNEQFF. The gene calls are TRBV7-9 and TRBJ2-1; the D gene is possibly TRBD2 (6 bases). The CDR3 is 16 amino acids. The germline gives CDR1 SEHNR, CDR2 FQNEAQ (reference sequence). V lost 5 bases and J lost 0, with 14 bases in between.

The CDR3 sequence: CSVRRSLGQETQYF. The DNA for the CDR3 is TGCAGCGTCCGTAGGTCCCTGGGGCAAGAGACCCAGTACTTC. V is TRBV29-1 and J is TRBJ2-5; no reliable D call. Germline V CDR1 and CDR2: SQVTM, ANQGSEA. The CDR3 runs 14 residues. V dropped 6 bases and J dropped 2 bases, with 16 bases sitting between them.

The V call is TRBV5-5, the J call TRBJ2-2; D not certain. The CDR3 consists of 15 residues. The germline gives CDR1 SGHKS, CDR2 YYEKEE (reference sequence). Trimming left V 4 bases short and J 3 bases short, with 13 bases between. The CDR3 sequence is CASSPYDIDTGELFF. The CDR3 DNA reads as TGTGCCAGCAGCCCTTACGACATCGACACCGGGGAGCTGTTTTTT. The full variable domain, in which reference TRBV5-5 and TRBJ2-2 provide the parts outside the CDR3, is DAGVTQSPTHLIKTRGQQVTLRCSPISGHKSVSWYQQVLGQGPQFIFQYYEKEERGRGNFPDRFSARQFPNYSSELNVNALLLGDSALYLCASSPYDIDTGELFFGEGSRLTVL.

CDR3 DNA: TGTGCCAGCAGTGACACCCAGGGAACCCAAGAGACCCAGTACTTC. This sequence encodes CASSDTQGTQETQYF. The V and J genes are TRBV6-1 and TRBJ2-5; maybe TRBD1 (5 bases). The CDR3 loop spans 15 amino acids. Germline CDR1 and CDR2: MNHNS and SASEGT. V was cut by 3 bases and J by 1 base, with 12 bases left in between.

The genes are TRBV10-3 and TRBJ1-1, with D uncertain. CDR1 ENHRY and CDR2 SYGVKD come from the germline V gene. Trimming removed 4 bases at V and 0 bases at J, with 12 bases between. The CDR3 spans 15 residues. The CDR3 here is CAISASDTLNTEAFF. Written as DNA, the CDR3 is TGTGCCATCAGTGCCTCCGACACTTTGAACACTGAAGCTTTCTTT.

This clonotype was seen a handful of times. The rearrangement joins TRBV29-1 to TRBJ1-1; D is ambiguous. Germline assignment: CDR1 SQVTM and CDR2 ANQGSEA. Deletions cut 4 bases from V and 3 bases from J, with 12 bases between. This CDR3 comprises 13 residues. This chain's CDR3 is CSVGAFGDTEAFF. CDR3 DNA sequence: TGCAGCGTTGGAGCTTTCGGTGACACTGAAGCTTTCTTT.

This clonotype has just a few counts. The chain is built from TRBV12-3 or TRBV12-4 and TRBJ2-5, with D perhaps matching TRBD1 (5 bases). With 1 base removed from V and 4 bases from J, the gap between germline ends came to 10 bases. The CDR3 extends over 14 amino acids. This CDR3 is CASSLEGVTETQYF. Here the CDR3 DNA reads TGTGCCAGCAGTTTAGAAGGGGTGACAGAGACCCAGTACTTC.

This clonotype has only a few counts. CDR3: CSATRGLAGGPDEQFF. The CDR3, as DNA: TGCAGTGCTACACGCGGACTAGCGGGAGGGCCAGATGAGCAGTTCTTC. The rearrangement links TRBV20-1 to TRBJ2-1, with 15 bases lining up with TRBD2. Germline trimming cut 4 bases from V and 8 bases from J; bases unmatched to any gene: 9. The CDR3 runs 16 residues. From germline, CDR1 is DFQATT and CDR2 SNEGSKA (reference sequence).

This clonotype has more than one count but fewer than ten. The chain uses TRBV20-1 and TRBJ2-3; 11 nucleotides agree with TRBD2. The germline V gene encodes CDR1 DFQATT and CDR2 SNEGSKA (reference sequence). The CDR3 length is 14 residues. As DNA, the CDR3 is TGCACTCTCTGGGTACTAGCGGGAGTAGATACGCAGTATTTT. This sequence encodes CTLWVLAGVDTQYF.

The table lists this clonotype with a few counts. The genes are TRBV28 and TRBJ2-3; TRBD2 matches at 7 bases. CDR1 and CDR2 from the germline V gene are MDHEN and SYDVKM. V was clipped by 2 bases and J by 4 bases; unmatched bases: 3. This CDR3 is 14 amino acids long. The CDR3: CASSLVAGADTQYF. The DNA for the CDR3 is TGTGCCAGCAGTTTAGTTGCGGGAGCAGATACGCAGTATTTT. The whole variable domain, remainder taken from reference TRBV28 and TRBJ2-3, is DVKVTQSSRYLVKRTGEKVFLECVQDMDHENMFWYRQDPGLGLRLIYFSYDVKMKEKGDIPEGYSVSREKKERFSLILESASTNQTSMYLCASSLVAGADTQYFGPGTRLTVL.

The rearrangement links TRBV7-3 to TRBJ2-3; D unclear. The CDR3 consists of 15 residues. Per germline, CDR1 SGHTA and CDR2 FQGTGA. V was cut by 1 base and J by 0 bases, with 8 bases left in between. The CDR3 coding sequence is TGTGCCAGCAGCTTAAATTTGGCTAGCACAGATACGCAGTATTTT. It yields the protein CASSLNLASTDTQYF.

The V call is TRBV28, the J call TRBJ2-7; D tentatively reads TRBD1 or TRBD2 (7 bases each). Germline V gene data show CDR1 as MDHEN and CDR2 as SYDVKM. V was clipped by 10 bases and J by 6 bases, with 19 bases between them. The CDR3 contains 13 residues. In nucleotides, the CDR3 is TGTGCCACCGCCTCACAGGGGAGGGGCGAGCAGTACTTC. It yields the protein CATASQGRGEQYF. Together with reference TRBV28 and TRBJ2-7, the CDR3 gives the full variable domain: DVKVTQSSRYLVKRTGEKVFLECVQDMDHENMFWYRQDPGLGLRLIYFSYDVKMKEKGDIPEGYSVSREKKERFSLILESASTNQTSMYLCATASQGRGEQYFGPGTRLTVT.